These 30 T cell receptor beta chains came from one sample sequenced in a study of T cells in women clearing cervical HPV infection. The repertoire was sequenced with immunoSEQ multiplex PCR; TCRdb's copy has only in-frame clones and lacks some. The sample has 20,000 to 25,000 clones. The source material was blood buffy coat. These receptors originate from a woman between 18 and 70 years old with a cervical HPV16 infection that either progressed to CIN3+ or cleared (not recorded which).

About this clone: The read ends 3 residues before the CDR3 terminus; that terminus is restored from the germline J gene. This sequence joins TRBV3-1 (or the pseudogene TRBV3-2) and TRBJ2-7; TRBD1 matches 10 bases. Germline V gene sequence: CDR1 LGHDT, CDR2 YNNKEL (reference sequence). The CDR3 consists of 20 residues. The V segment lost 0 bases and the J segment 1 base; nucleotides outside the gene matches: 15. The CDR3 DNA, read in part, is TGTGCCAGCAGCCAAGAAAAAGGACAGGGGGTGCTACAGCCTTCCTACGAG. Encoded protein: CASSQEKGQGVLQPSYE. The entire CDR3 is CASSQEKGQGVLQPSYEQYF.

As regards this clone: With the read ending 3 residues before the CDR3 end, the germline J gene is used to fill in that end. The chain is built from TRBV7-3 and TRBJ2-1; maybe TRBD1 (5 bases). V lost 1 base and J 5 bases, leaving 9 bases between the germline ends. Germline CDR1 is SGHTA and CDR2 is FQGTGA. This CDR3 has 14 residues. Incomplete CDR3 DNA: TGTGCCAGCAGCTTAAGGGCCAGGGACAATGAG. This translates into CASSLRARDNE. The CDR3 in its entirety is CASSLRARDNEQFF.

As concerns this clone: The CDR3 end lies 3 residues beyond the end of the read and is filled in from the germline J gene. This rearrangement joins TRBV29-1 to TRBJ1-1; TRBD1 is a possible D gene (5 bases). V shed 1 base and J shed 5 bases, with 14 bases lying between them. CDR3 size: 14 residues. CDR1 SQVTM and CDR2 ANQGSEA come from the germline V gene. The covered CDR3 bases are TGCAGCGTTGAAGTAGGAACGGGGGGGACTGAA. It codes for CSVEVGTGGTE. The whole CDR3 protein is CSVEVGTGGTEAFF.

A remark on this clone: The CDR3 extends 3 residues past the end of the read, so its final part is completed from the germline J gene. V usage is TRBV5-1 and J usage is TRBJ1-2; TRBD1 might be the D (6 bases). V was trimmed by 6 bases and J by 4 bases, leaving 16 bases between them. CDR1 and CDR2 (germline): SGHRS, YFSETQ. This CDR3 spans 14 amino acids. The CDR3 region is CASNEQGPLYGYTF. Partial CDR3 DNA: TGCGCCAGCAATGAACAGGGTCCACTCTATGGC.

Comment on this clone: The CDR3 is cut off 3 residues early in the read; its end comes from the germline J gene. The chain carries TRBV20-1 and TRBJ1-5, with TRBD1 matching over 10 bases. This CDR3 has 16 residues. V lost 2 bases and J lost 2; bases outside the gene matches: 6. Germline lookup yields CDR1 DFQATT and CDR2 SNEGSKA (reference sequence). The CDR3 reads CSARWDRGLRNQPQHF. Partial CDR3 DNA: TGCAGTGCTAGATGGGACAGGGGCTTGCGCAATCAGCCC.

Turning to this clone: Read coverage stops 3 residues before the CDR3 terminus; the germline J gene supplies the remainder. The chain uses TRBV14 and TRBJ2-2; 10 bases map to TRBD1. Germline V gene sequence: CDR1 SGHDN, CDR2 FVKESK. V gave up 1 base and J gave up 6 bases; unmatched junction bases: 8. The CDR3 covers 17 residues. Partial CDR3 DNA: TGTGCCAGCAGCCAAGCCAGACAGGGGGCGTCCCCCGGGGAG. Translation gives CASSQARQGASPGE. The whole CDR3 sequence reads CASSQARQGASPGELFF.

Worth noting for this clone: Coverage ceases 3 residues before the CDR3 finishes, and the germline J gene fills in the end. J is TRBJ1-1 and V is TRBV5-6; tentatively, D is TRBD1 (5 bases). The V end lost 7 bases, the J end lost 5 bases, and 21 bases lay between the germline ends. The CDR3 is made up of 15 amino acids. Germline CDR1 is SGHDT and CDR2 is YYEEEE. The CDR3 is CASLVQGSVETEAFF. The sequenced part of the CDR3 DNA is TGTGCCAGCTTGGTTCAGGGAAGCGTGGAGACTGAA.

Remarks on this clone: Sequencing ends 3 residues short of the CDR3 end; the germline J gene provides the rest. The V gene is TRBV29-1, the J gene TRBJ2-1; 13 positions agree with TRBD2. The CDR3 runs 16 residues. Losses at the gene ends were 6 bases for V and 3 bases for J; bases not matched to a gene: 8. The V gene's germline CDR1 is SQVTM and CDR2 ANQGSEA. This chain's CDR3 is CSVEGLAGFLYNEQFF. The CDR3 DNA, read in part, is TGCAGCGTCGAGGGACTAGCGGGATTCCTCTACAATGAG.

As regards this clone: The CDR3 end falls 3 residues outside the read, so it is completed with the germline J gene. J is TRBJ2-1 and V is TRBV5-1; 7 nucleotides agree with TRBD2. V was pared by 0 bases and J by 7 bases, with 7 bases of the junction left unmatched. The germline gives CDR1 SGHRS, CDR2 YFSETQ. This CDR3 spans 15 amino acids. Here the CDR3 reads CASSLAPWGGNEQFF. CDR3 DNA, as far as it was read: TGCGCCAGCAGCTTGGCCCCCTGGGGGGGAAATGAG.

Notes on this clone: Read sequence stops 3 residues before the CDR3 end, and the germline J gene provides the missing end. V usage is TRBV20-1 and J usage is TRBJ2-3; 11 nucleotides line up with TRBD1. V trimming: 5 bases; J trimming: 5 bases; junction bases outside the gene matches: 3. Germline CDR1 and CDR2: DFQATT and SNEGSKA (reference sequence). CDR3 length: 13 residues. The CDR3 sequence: CSAWTGGLDTQYF. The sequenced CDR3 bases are TGCAGTGCTTGGACAGGGGGCTTAGATACG.

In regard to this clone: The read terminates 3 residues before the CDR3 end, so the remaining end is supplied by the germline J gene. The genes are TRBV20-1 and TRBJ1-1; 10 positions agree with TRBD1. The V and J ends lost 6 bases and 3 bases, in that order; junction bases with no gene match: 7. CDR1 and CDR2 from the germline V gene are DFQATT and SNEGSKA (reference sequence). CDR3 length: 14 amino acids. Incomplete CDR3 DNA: TGCAGTGCAAAGACCGGGACAGGGGACACTGAA. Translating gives CSAKTGTGDTE. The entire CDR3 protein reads CSAKTGTGDTEAFF.

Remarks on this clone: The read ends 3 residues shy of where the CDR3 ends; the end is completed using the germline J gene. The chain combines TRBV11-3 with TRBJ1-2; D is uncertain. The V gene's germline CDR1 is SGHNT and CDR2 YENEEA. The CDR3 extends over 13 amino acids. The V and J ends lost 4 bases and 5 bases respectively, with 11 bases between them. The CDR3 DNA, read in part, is TGTGCCAGCAGCTCCACAGCGGGGTATGGC. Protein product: CASSSTAGYG. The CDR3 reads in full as CASSSTAGYGYTF. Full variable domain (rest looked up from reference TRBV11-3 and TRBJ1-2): EAGVVQSPRYKIIEKKQPVAFWCNPISGHNTLYWYLQNLGQGPELLIRYENEEAVDDSQLPKDRFSAERLKGVDSTLKIQPAELGDSAVYLCASSSTAGYGYTFGSGTRLTVV.

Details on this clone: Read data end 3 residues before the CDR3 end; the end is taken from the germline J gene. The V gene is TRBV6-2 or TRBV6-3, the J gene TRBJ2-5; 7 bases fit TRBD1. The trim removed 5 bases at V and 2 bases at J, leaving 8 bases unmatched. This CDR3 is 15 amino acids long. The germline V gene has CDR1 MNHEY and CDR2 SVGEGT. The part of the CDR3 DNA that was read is TGTGCCAGCAGTCTTCCGGGACAGCCACAAGAGACC. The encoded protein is CASSLPGQPQET. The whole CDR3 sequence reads CASSLPGQPQETQYF.

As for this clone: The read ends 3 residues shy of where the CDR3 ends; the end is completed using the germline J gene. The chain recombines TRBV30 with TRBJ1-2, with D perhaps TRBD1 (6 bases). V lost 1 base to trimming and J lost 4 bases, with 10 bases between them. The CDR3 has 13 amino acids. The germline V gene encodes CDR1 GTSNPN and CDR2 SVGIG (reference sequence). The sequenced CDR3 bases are TGTGCCTGGAGTGAGGGGGTTAGCTATGGC. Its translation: CAWSEGVSYG. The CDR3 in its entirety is CAWSEGVSYGYTF.

CDR3 region: CASSLTGRPTGELFF. The CDR3 DNA, read in part, is TGTGCCAGCAGTCTTACAGGTCGTCCTACCGGGGAG. The chain joins TRBV2 to TRBJ2-2; a possible D gene is TRBD1 (5 bases). The CDR3 goes on 3 residues after the read ends, and that part is filled in from the germline J gene. There are 15 residues in the CDR3. Deletions cut 5 bases from V and 5 bases from J, with 15 bases between. From germline, CDR1 is SNHLY and CDR2 FYNNEI.

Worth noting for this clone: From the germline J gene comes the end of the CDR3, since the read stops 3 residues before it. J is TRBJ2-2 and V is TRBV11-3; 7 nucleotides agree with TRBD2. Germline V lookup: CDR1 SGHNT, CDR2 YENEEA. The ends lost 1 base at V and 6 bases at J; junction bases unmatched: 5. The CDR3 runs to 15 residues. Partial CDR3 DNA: TGTGCCAGCAGCTTAGTGGCGGGAGTGCCCGGGGAG. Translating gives CASSLVAGVPGE. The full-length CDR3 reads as CASSLVAGVPGELFF.

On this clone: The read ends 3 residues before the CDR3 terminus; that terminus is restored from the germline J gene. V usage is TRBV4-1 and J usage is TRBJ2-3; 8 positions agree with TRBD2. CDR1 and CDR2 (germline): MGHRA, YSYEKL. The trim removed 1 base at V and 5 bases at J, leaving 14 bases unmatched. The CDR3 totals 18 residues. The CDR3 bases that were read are TGCGCCAGCAGCCAAGCCCTGGCCCGAGCGGGAGCACAAGATACG. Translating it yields CASSQALARAGAQDT. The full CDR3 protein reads CASSQALARAGAQDTQYF.

The CDR3 spells CASASGGSSYNEQFF. The sequenced CDR3 bases are TGTGCCAGCGCTAGCGGGGGGAGCTCCTACAATGAG. The chain uses TRBV19 and TRBJ2-1, with TRBD2 identical over 11 bases. The missing CDR3 end, 3 residues past where the read stops, is filled in from the germline J gene. This CDR3 is 15 amino acids long. Germline CDR1 and CDR2: LNHDA and SQIVND (reference sequence). V trimming: 9 bases; J trimming: 0 bases; junction bases outside the gene matches: 4.

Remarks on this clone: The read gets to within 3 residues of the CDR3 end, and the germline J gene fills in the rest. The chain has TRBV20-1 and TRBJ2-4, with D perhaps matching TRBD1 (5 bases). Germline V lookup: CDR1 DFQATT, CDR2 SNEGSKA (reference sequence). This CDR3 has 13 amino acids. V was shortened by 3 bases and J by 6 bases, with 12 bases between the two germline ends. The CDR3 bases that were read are TGCAGTGCTAGTCAGGGTTATGCAAACATT. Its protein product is CSASQGYANI. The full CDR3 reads CSASQGYANIQYF.

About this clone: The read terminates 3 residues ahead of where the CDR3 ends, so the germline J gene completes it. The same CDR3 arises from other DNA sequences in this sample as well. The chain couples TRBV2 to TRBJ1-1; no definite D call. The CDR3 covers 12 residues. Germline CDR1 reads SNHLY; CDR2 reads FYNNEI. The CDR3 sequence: CASSAVRYEAFF. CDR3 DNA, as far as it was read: TGTGCCAGCAGTGCGGTCCGATACGAA.

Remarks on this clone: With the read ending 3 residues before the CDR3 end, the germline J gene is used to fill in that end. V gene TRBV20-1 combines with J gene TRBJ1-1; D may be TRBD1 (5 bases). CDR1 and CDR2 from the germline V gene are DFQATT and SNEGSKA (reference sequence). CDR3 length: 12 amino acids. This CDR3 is CSANQARGEAFF. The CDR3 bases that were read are TGCAGTGCTAACCAGGCCCGGGGGGAA.

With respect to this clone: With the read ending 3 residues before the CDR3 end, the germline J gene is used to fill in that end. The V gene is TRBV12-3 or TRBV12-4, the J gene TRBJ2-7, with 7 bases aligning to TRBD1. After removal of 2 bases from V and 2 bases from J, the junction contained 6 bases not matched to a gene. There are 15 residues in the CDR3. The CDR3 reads CASSLSGQIPYEQYF. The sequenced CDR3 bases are TGTGCCAGCAGTTTATCGGGACAGATTCCCTACGAG.

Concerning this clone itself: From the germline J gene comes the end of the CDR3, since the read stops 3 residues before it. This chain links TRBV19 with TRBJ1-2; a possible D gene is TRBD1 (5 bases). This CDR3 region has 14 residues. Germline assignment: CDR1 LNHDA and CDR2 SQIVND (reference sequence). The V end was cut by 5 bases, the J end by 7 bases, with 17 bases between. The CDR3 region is CASSADFGGSGYTF. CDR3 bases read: TGTGCCAGTAGTGCCGATTTCGGGGGGAGTGGC.

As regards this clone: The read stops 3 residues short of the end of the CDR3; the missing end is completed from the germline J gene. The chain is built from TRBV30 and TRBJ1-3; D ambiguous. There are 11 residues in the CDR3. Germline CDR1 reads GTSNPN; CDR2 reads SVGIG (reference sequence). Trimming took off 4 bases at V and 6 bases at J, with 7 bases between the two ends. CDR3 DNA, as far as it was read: TGTGCCTGGAAGCCCTTAAACACC. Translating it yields CAWKPLNT. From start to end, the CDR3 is CAWKPLNTIYF.

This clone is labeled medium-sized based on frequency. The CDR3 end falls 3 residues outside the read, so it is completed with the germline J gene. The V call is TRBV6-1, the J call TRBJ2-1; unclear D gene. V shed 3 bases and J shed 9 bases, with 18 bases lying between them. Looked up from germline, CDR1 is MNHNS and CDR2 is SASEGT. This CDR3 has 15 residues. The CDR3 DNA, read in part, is TGTGCCAGCAGTGATTTATTTGCCCCCACGGGTGAG. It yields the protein CASSDLFAPTGE. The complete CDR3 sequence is CASSDLFAPTGEQFF.

CDR3 sequence reads: CASSLGQTFPDTQYF. The DNA read from the CDR3 is TGTGCCAGCAGCTTAGGACAGACCTTTCCAGATACG. The rearrangement links TRBV11-3 to TRBJ2-3, with a possible D match to TRBD1 (5 bases). The read stops 3 residues short of the end of the CDR3; the missing end is completed from the germline J gene. The V end lost 1 base, the J end lost 4 bases, and 12 bases lay between the germline ends. The CDR3 contains 15 residues. Germline V CDR1 and CDR2: SGHNT, YENEEA.

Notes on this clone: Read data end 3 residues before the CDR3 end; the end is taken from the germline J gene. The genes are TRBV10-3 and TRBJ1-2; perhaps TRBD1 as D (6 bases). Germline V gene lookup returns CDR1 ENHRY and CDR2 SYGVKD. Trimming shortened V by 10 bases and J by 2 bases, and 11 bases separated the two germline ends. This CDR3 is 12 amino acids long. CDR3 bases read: TGTGCCACCTTAACAGGGAACTATGGC. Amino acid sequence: CATLTGNYG. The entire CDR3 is CATLTGNYGYTF.

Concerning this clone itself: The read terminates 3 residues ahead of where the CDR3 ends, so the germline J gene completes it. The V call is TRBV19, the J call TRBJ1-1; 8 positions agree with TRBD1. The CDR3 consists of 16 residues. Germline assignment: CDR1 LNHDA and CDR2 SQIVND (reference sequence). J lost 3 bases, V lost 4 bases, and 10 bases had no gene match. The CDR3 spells CASSTTTGEGDTEAFF. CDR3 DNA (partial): TGTGCCAGTAGTACGACGACAGGGGAGGGGGACACTGAA.

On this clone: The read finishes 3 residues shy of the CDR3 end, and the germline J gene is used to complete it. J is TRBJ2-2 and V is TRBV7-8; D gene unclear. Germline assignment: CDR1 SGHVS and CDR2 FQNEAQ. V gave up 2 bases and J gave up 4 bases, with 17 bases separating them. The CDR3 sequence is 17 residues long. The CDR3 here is CASSLYVQKTITGELFF. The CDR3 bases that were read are TGTGCCAGCAGCTTATACGTCCAAAAAACAATCACCGGGGAG.

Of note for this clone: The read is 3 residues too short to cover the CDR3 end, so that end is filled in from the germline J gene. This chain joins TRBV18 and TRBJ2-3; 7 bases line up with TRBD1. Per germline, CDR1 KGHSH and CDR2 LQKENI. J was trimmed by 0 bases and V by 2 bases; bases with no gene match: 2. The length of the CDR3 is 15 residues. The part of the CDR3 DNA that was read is TGTGCCAGCTCACCAGGGGGACAGAGCACAGATACG. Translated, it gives CASSPGGQSTDT. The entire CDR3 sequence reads CASSPGGQSTDTQYF.